This record concerns one T cell receptor (beta chain) sequence. Its target antigen remains unknown. The sample holds no much larger clone one base away, and base qualities are not on file. Deep-level sequencing was performed on ex vivo total memory CD4+ samples, with a detection sensitivity of one cell in 200,000. Genomic DNA was extracted from cell pellets with the QIAamp DNA Micro Kit, and its quantity and purity were checked by spectrophotometry. Amplification of TCR Vbeta CDR3 regions was performed with the immunoSEQ multiplex PCR assay. Sequencing of amplicons was performed on the Illumina HiSeq platform. Each retrieved sequence was 87 nucleotides long and included the CDR3 region. The authors processed their data as follows. A clonotype was defined as a unique productive TCR Vbeta nucleotide sequence, quantified by productive template frequency from ImmunoSEQ Analyzer V3.0. A threshold at the top 5th percentile of each frequency-ranked repertoire was used to define expanded clonotypes. Repertoire overlap was computed as Chao-Jaccard with the R package fossil and visualized by nonmetric multidimensional scaling with the R package MASS. What TCRdb holds here is the immuneACCESS table cut down to in-frame rearrangements. Part of the clones is not present; checked against another copy, under half of the missing clones reflect an unresolved V gene, and the others are unexplained. Clone size and the V and J calls come from that table; the DNA yielded D and trimming. This sample has about 29,000 clones in its table, and around 80% of those were observed once. Around 0.88% of the sample goes to the ten largest clones.

On a FACSAria III, memory CD4+ T cells were FACS-sorted to over 98% purity, defined as all CD4+ cells except CD45RA+CCR7+CD95- naive cells. Blood from healthy donors was obtained from blood donation centers in Switzerland. Total CD4+ T cells and monocytes were enriched by positive selection with CD4 and CD14 magnetic microbeads. CD8+, CD14+, CD16+, CD56+, CD19+ and CD25-bright cells were excluded before sorting. In two blood donors, total memory CD4+ T cells were sequenced directly ex vivo to assess in vivo expansion of bacteria-reactive clonotypes. Isolation of peripheral blood mononuclear cells from donor blood was performed with Ficoll-Paque Plus. The sample belongs to a study of human CD4 T cells and Enterobacteriaceae (dated by TCRdb to between 2020 and 2021). Broad study findings and their caveats: Compared with specific clonotypes, broadly cross-reactive clonotypes seemed more expanded ex vivo, with about 55% of the 19 and about 60% of the roughly 34 falling in the top 5%. The reactivity of ex vivo clonotypes was inferred solely through the matching of nucleotide sequences to CFSE-low cultures from the same donors.

Via the germline V gene, CDR1 is SGHRS and CDR2 YFSETQ. The CDR3 contains 14 residues, cysteine and phenylalanine counted. The kept DNA is CDR3 alone, 42 bases in frame from the first base. Trimming takes 0 bases from V and 9 bases from J, and the germline ends sit 12 bases apart. This TCR derives from a human donor in good health. This sequence uses TRBV5-1 and TRBJ2-2, with no confidently assigned D gene. The sample comprised memory CD4+ T cells from blood. The sample's cell subset or site label, in plain terms: total memory CD4 T cells sorted directly ex vivo, unstimulated. The CDR3 protein is CASSLATQGRELFF. The bases are TGCGCCAGCAGCTTGGCTACGCAAGGGAGGGAGCTGTTTTTT.